These T cell receptor beta chains were read from a single sample in a study of T cell responses to AZD1222 COVID-19 vaccine. Some clones are missing from TCRdb's copy, which holds only in-frame ones; the method was immunoSEQ multiplex PCR. In the table there are about 140,000 clones, 85% to 95% of which are singletons. The input for sequencing was peripheral blood, taken 28 days after the second AZD1222 dose. All receptors derive from an adult who received the AZD1222 COVID-19 vaccine. CDR3s include the opening cysteine and the closing phenylalanine or tryptophan. The D gene is left open where the match is weak. Not every row has a clone size; where given, it reads once, few, many or a size class.

TRBJ2-3 - - TRBV10-1 TGCGCCAGCAGTCTGGACAGTCCGAGCACAGATACGCAGTATTTT CASSLDSPSTDTQYF
TRBJ2-1 TRBD1 once TRBV5-8 TGTGCCAGCAGCCACAGGGGGGAATACAATGAGCAGTTCTTC CASSHRGEYNEQFF
TRBJ1-4 - - TRBV15 TGTGCCACCAGCAGAGGGGGACAACTTGAAAAACTGTTTTTT CATSRGGQLEKLFF
TRBJ2-3 - - TRBV19 TGTGCCAGTAGTGCAGGGACCACAGATACGCAGTATTTT CASSAGTTDTQYF
TRBJ1-2 - - TRBV28 TGTGCCAGCAGTTCCTTGGCAGGGAGCGGGTATGGCTACACCTTC CASSSLAGSGYGYTF
TRBJ2-7 - - TRBV27 TGTGCCAGCAGTTTATACCCGGCAGGGACCCTCTCCTACGAGCAGTACTTC CASSLYPAGTLSYEQYF
TRBJ1-1 - - TRBV7-2 TGTGCCAGCAGCCCCCCAGGGACACGGAACACTGAAGCTTTCTTT CASSPPGTRNTEAFF
TRBJ1-2 - - TRBV6-5 TGTGCCAGCAGTAAGGACAGTAGAGTAAACTATGGCTACACCTTC CASSKDSRVNYGYTF
TRBJ1-2 - once TRBV7-3 TGTGCCAGCAGCTTAACATCCAGAACCGGGGCGGGTGGCTACACCTTC CASSLTSRTGAGGYTF
TRBJ1-1 - - TRBV28 TGTGCCAGCAGTGTCAGACAGTACACTGAAGCTTTCTTT CASSVRQYTEAFF
TRBJ2-7 TRBD2 - TRBV7-2 TGTGCCAGCAGCCCCTGGACTAGCGGCTACGAGCAGTACTTC CASSPWTSGYEQYF
TRBJ2-2 - - TRBV19 TGTGCCAGTAGTCCGCGGGAATCGGGGGCCGGGGAGCTGTTTTTT CASSPRESGAGELFF
TRBJ1-1 - - TRBV28 TGTGCCAGCAGTTTATTACACCCTGGGATGAACACTGAAGCTTTCTTT CASSLLHPGMNTEAFF
TRBJ1-6 - - TRBV25-1 TGTGCCAGCACCCTAGGCATTGATAATTCACCCCTCCACTTT CASTLGIDNSPLHF
TRBJ2-2 TRBD1 - TRBV5-6 TGTGCCAGCAGGGACAGGTTCGCGATCGGGGAGCTGTTTTTT CASRDRFAIGELFF
TRBJ1-2 - - TRBV24-1 TGTGCCACCAGTGATTTTAAAGGCTACACCTTC CATSDFKGYTF
TRBJ2-6 - - TRBV5-4 TGTGCCAGCAGCTTGCAGGGCTCTGGGGCCAACGTCCTGACTTTC CASSLQGSGANVLTF
TRBJ1-5 - once TRBV28 TGTGCCAGCAGTTTATTATTGGGTAGCAATCAGCCCCAGCATTTT CASSLLLGSNQPQHF
TRBJ1-3 - few TRBV20-1 TGCAGTGCTAGTCACTTGACAGAAAGAAACACCATATATTTT CSASHLTERNTIYF
TRBJ1-1 - - TRBV21-1 TGTGCCAGCGGACAGTCCCATATGAACACTGAAGCTTTCTTT CASGQSHMNTEAFF
TRBJ2-1 - - TRBV28 TGTGCCAGCAGTTTACTGTACAATGAGCAGTTCTTC CASSLLYNEQFF
TRBJ1-2 TRBD1 - TRBV7-2 TGTGCCAGCAGCTTCACCGGGACAGGGGATGGCTACACCTTC CASSFTGTGDGYTF